The table lists the clone carrying this TCR beta chain with many counts. The sample originates from a study of technical replicates of blood from several donors. This CDR3 region has 15 residues. The V gene lost 1 base and the J gene lost 9 bases, with 18 bases spanning the gap. CDR1 is LNHDA, CDR2 SQIVND, per germline (reference sequence). Clones were sequenced by immunoSEQ multiplex PCR, and TCRdb holds only the in-frame ones, with some missing. The sample includes 55,000 to 70,000 clones, roughly 89% of them seen just once. This receptor was obtained from a human donor in good health. Some clones in this sample may be carry-over from other donors' samples. The chain is built from TRBV19 and TRBJ1-1; D gene ambiguous. Material for sequencing was PBMCs. The CDR3 loop is CASSIARALGMKAFF. CDR3 coding DNA: TGTGCCAGTAGTATAGCACGGGCCCTCGGGATGAAAGCTTTCTTT.